One sample yielded the 20 T cell receptor beta chains listed below, sequenced in a study of CD8+ T cells in alopecia areata. The treatment denotes: oral pan-JAK inhibitor, 5-10 mg twice daily. Following RNA extraction, reverse transcription yielded cDNA that acted as the sequencing template. Method: immunoSEQ multiplex PCR; TCRdb's copy keeps in-frame clones and lacks some. The sample has more than 100,000 clones; 53% are singletons. The material was CD4+ T cells sorted from blood, obtained at week 4, from a patient treated with tofacitinib. These receptors came from a human donor with alopecia areata.

The genes are TRBV5-6 and TRBJ2-3; D remains ambiguous. The germline V and J ends were trimmed by 0 bases and 7 bases, with 18 bases remaining between them. CDR1 is SGHDT and CDR2 is YYEEEE in the germline V gene. The CDR3 consists of 16 residues. CDR3 amino acids: CASSLVWGKPSNTQYF. CDR3 nucleotide sequence: TGTGCCAGCAGCTTGGTGTGGGGAAAACCATCAAATACGCAGTATTTT.

This clone was counted between two and nine times. J is TRBJ1-2 and V is TRBV7-9; 9 bases fit TRBD1. The V segment lost 6 bases and the J segment 5 bases; nucleotides outside the gene matches: 7. Germline CDR1 reads SEHNR; CDR2 reads FQNEAQ (reference sequence). The CDR3 has 14 amino acids. DNA of the CDR3: TGTGCCAGCAGTAGTACAGGGGGCCAATATGGCTACACCTTC. Its translation: CASSSTGGQYGYTF.

The chain couples TRBV25-1 to TRBJ2-3; 10 nucleotides line up with TRBD1. The germline V gene has CDR1 MGHDK and CDR2 SYGVNS. V was pared by 5 bases and J by 3 bases, with 2 bases of the junction left unmatched. CDR3 length: 14 amino acids. The chain's CDR3 is CASSRDRGTDTQYF. The CDR3 nucleotides read TGTGCCAGCAGTCGGGACAGGGGAACAGATACGCAGTATTTT.

The chain uses TRBV30 and TRBJ2-6; unclear D gene. Trimming shortened V by 0 bases and J by 1 base, and 13 bases separated the two germline ends. Germline V gene lookup returns CDR1 GTSNPN and CDR2 SVGIG (reference sequence). The CDR3 consists of 17 residues. CDR3 in DNA: TGTGCCTGGAGTGTGGCACGGGTAAGGTCTGGGGCCAACGTCCTGACTTTC. Translation gives CAWSVARVRSGANVLTF.

This clone was counted a few times. The chain carries TRBV4-1 and TRBJ2-7; 11 bases match TRBD2. The trim removed 4 bases at V and 1 base at J, leaving 3 bases unmatched. In germline, CDR1 is MGHRA, CDR2 YSYEKL. The CDR3 has 15 amino acids. The CDR3 sequence: CASSLPSGGSYEQYF. CDR3 nucleotide sequence: TGCGCCAGCAGCCTCCCTAGCGGGGGGTCCTACGAGCAGTACTTC.

The chain uses TRBV19 and TRBJ1-5; D gene uncertain. Germline lookup yields CDR1 LNHDA and CDR2 SQIVND (reference sequence). V dropped 11 bases and J dropped 2 bases, with 13 bases sitting between them. CDR3 size: 13 residues. CDR3 in DNA: TGTGCCGTTTCCCTCGGAGGCAATCAGCCCCAGCATTTT. This codes for CAVSLGGNQPQHF.

The V and J genes are TRBV30 and TRBJ2-5, with TRBD1 matching over 7 bases. This CDR3 is built from 15 residues. The junction had 6 bases not matched to a gene; V was cut back by 2 bases and J by 0 bases. Germline lookup yields CDR1 GTSNPN and CDR2 SVGIG (reference sequence). This chain's CDR3 is CAWSPLDRDQETQYF. CDR3 DNA: TGTGCCTGGAGTCCCCTCGACAGGGACCAAGAGACCCAGTACTTC. Looking up the rest from reference TRBV30 and TRBJ2-5 gives the full variable domain: SQTIHQWPATLVQPVGSPLSLECTVEGTSNPNLYWYRQAAGRGLQLLFYSVGIGQISSEVPQNLSASRPQDRQFILSSKKLLLSDSGFYLCAWSPLDRDQETQYFGPGTRLLVL.

The chain's CDR3 is CAGRNSANTEAFF. As DNA, the CDR3 is TGTGCCGGCCGGAATTCGGCGAACACTGAAGCTTTCTTT. V and J are TRBV30 and TRBJ1-1; no clear D gene. The V end was cut by 8 bases, the J end by 1 base, with 14 bases between. CDR1 and CDR2 from the germline V gene are GTSNPN and SVGIG (reference sequence). The CDR3 sequence is 13 residues long.

The CDR3 region is CASSPPAGGYEQYF. The CDR3 nucleotides are TGTGCCAGCTCACCACCGGCGGGAGGATACGAGCAGTACTTC. V gene TRBV18 combines with J gene TRBJ2-7, with TRBD2 matching 8 bases. V trimming: 0 bases; J trimming: 4 bases; junction bases outside the gene matches: 2. CDR3 size: 14 residues. Germline CDR1 is KGHSH and CDR2 is LQKENI.

The chain links TRBV2 to TRBJ2-3, with D perhaps being TRBD1 or TRBD2 (5 bases each). The CDR3 runs 13 residues. V lost 6 bases and J 3 bases, leaving 10 bases between the germline ends. Looked up from germline, CDR1 is SNHLY and CDR2 is FYNNEI. The DNA of the CDR3 is TGTGCCAGCAGCAGGGAGAGGACAGATACGCAGTATTTT. Protein: CASSRERTDTQYF.

This clone occurred a few times. This chain connects TRBV25-1 to TRBJ2-1, with D possibly matching TRBD2 (6 bases). The V gene's germline CDR1 is MGHDK and CDR2 SYGVNS. This CDR3 contains 12 residues. Trimming took 3 bases from V and 6 from J, leaving 6 bases between them. The CDR3 region has the DNA TGTGCCAGCAGTGAGGGGGGCAATGAGCAGTTCTTC. It encodes CASSEGGNEQFF. Full variable domain (remainder filled in from reference TRBV25-1 and TRBJ2-1): EADIYQTPRYLVIGTGKKITLECSQTMGHDKMYWYQQDPGMELHLIHYSYGVNSTEKGDLSSESTVSRIRTEHFPLTLESARPSHTSQYLCASSEGGNEQFFGPGTRLTVL.

This clone was seen more than once but under ten times. Other DNA variants within this sample encode the same CDR3. The chain is built from TRBV18 and TRBJ1-1; TRBD1 agrees at 7 bases. Germline trimming cut 2 bases from V and 3 bases from J; bases unmatched to any gene: 0. Germline CDR1 is KGHSH and CDR2 is LQKENI. CDR3 length: 13 residues. Written as DNA, the CDR3 is TGTGCCAGCTCACCAACAGGGGACACTGAAGCTTTCTTT. This translates into CASSPTGDTEAFF. The full variable domain, in which reference TRBV18 and TRBJ1-1 provide the parts outside the CDR3, is NAGVMQNPRHLVRRRGQEARLRCSPMKGHSHVYWYRQLPEEGLKFMVYLQKENIIDESGMPKERFSAEFPKEGPSILRIQQVVRGDSAAYFCASSPTGDTEAFFGQGTRLTVV.

The gene calls are TRBV6-6 and TRBJ1-2, with D uncertain. The V end was cut by 5 bases, the J end by 6 bases, with 10 bases between. The CDR3 contains 12 residues. Germline CDR1 MNHNY, CDR2 SVGAGI (reference sequence). CDR3 amino acids: CASSTPQHGYTF. The CDR3 nucleotides are TGTGCCAGCAGTACCCCCCAGCATGGCTACACCTTC.

This clone came up many times. The chain links TRBV7-2 to TRBJ2-7; D is unclear. V was pared by 0 bases and J by 4 bases, with 7 bases between. From germline, CDR1 is SGHTA and CDR2 FQGNSA. CDR3 length equals 13 residues. The CDR3 DNA reads TGTGCCAGCAGCTTAGCGCTCCAGTACGAGCAGTACTTC. This translates into CASSLALQYEQYF. Full variable domain (remainder filled in from reference TRBV7-2 and TRBJ2-7): GAGVSQSPSNKVTEKGKDVELRCDPISGHTALYWYRQSLGQGLEFLIYFQGNSAPDKSGLPSDRFSAERTGGSVSTLTIQRTQQEDSAVYLCASSLALQYEQYFGPGTRLTVT.

The gene calls are TRBV7-8 and TRBJ2-3; D remains unclear. CDR1 is SGHVS, CDR2 FQNEAQ, per germline. Trimming stripped 6 bases from V and 3 bases from J, with 19 bases between. CDR3 length: 16 residues. CDR3 coding DNA: TGTGCCAGCAGACCGAAATTGGCTAGTGGGACAGATACGCAGTATTTT. Protein sequence: CASRPKLASGTDTQYF.

The chain recombines TRBV30 with TRBJ2-5; the match to TRBD1 covers 8 bases. Germline CDR1 is GTSNPN and CDR2 is SVGIG (reference sequence). V trimming: 4 bases; J trimming: 1 base; junction bases outside the gene matches: 11. The CDR3 totals 16 residues. CDR3 protein: CAWKTFGRGPQETQYF. The CDR3, as DNA: TGTGCCTGGAAAACCTTTGGCAGGGGGCCCCAAGAGACCCAGTACTTC. The variable domain in full, completed from reference TRBV30 and TRBJ2-5, reads SQTIHQWPATLVQPVGSPLSLECTVEGTSNPNLYWYRQAAGRGLQLLFYSVGIGQISSEVPQNLSASRPQDRQFILSSKKLLLSDSGFYLCAWKTFGRGPQETQYFGPGTRLLVL.

The V call is TRBV14, the J call TRBJ2-7; a weak D match, TRBD1 (6 bases). CDR3 length: 15 residues. Germline V gene sequence: CDR1 SGHDN, CDR2 FVKESK. V lost 2 bases and J 2 bases, leaving 13 bases between the germline ends. The CDR3 sequence: CASSQRGIRPYEQYF. CDR3 coding DNA: TGTGCCAGCAGCCAAAGGGGGATAAGGCCCTACGAGCAGTACTTC. Combining the CDR3 with reference TRBV14 and TRBJ2-7 gives the whole variable domain EAGVTQFPSHSVIEKGQTVTLRCDPISGHDNLYWYRRVMGKEIKFLLHFVKESKQDESGMPNNRFLAERTGGTYSTLKVQPAELEDSGVYFCASSQRGIRPYEQYFGPGTRLTVT.

The chain couples TRBV7-2 to TRBJ2-7; D is possibly TRBD1 (5 bases). The CDR3 contains 12 residues. V was shortened by 3 bases and J by 6 bases, with 9 bases between the two germline ends. Germline lookup yields CDR1 SGHTA and CDR2 FQGNSA. The CDR3 DNA follows: TGTGCCAGCAGCTTTGGAAGGGGCGAGCAGTACTTC. Residues: CASSFGRGEQYF.

The rearrangement joins TRBV5-1 to TRBJ2-5; the D gene is possibly TRBD2 (5 bases). This CDR3 contains 12 residues. Germline CDR1 is SGHRS and CDR2 is YFSETQ. The ends were cut back, 3 bases at V and 5 bases at J, with 8 bases in the middle. CDR3 nucleotides: TGCGCCAGCAGCTCGGACTTGGAGACCCAGTACTTC. Amino acid sequence: CASSSDLETQYF. Based on the CDR3 plus reference TRBV5-1 and TRBJ2-5, the full variable domain is KAGVTQTPRYLIKTRGQQVTLSCSPISGHRSVSWYQQTPGQGLQFLFEYFSETQRNKGNFPGRFSGRQFSNSRSEMNVSTLELGDSALYLCASSSDLETQYFGPGTRLLVL.

The chain carries TRBV2 and TRBJ1-5; D call uncertain. Germline CDR1 reads SNHLY; CDR2 reads FYNNEI. The CDR3 is 12 amino acids. Trimming pared 4 bases from V and 5 bases from J, leaving 6 bases between. CDR3 protein: CASSVNYQPQHF. Here the CDR3 DNA reads TGTGCCAGCAGTGTTAACTATCAGCCCCAGCATTTT.